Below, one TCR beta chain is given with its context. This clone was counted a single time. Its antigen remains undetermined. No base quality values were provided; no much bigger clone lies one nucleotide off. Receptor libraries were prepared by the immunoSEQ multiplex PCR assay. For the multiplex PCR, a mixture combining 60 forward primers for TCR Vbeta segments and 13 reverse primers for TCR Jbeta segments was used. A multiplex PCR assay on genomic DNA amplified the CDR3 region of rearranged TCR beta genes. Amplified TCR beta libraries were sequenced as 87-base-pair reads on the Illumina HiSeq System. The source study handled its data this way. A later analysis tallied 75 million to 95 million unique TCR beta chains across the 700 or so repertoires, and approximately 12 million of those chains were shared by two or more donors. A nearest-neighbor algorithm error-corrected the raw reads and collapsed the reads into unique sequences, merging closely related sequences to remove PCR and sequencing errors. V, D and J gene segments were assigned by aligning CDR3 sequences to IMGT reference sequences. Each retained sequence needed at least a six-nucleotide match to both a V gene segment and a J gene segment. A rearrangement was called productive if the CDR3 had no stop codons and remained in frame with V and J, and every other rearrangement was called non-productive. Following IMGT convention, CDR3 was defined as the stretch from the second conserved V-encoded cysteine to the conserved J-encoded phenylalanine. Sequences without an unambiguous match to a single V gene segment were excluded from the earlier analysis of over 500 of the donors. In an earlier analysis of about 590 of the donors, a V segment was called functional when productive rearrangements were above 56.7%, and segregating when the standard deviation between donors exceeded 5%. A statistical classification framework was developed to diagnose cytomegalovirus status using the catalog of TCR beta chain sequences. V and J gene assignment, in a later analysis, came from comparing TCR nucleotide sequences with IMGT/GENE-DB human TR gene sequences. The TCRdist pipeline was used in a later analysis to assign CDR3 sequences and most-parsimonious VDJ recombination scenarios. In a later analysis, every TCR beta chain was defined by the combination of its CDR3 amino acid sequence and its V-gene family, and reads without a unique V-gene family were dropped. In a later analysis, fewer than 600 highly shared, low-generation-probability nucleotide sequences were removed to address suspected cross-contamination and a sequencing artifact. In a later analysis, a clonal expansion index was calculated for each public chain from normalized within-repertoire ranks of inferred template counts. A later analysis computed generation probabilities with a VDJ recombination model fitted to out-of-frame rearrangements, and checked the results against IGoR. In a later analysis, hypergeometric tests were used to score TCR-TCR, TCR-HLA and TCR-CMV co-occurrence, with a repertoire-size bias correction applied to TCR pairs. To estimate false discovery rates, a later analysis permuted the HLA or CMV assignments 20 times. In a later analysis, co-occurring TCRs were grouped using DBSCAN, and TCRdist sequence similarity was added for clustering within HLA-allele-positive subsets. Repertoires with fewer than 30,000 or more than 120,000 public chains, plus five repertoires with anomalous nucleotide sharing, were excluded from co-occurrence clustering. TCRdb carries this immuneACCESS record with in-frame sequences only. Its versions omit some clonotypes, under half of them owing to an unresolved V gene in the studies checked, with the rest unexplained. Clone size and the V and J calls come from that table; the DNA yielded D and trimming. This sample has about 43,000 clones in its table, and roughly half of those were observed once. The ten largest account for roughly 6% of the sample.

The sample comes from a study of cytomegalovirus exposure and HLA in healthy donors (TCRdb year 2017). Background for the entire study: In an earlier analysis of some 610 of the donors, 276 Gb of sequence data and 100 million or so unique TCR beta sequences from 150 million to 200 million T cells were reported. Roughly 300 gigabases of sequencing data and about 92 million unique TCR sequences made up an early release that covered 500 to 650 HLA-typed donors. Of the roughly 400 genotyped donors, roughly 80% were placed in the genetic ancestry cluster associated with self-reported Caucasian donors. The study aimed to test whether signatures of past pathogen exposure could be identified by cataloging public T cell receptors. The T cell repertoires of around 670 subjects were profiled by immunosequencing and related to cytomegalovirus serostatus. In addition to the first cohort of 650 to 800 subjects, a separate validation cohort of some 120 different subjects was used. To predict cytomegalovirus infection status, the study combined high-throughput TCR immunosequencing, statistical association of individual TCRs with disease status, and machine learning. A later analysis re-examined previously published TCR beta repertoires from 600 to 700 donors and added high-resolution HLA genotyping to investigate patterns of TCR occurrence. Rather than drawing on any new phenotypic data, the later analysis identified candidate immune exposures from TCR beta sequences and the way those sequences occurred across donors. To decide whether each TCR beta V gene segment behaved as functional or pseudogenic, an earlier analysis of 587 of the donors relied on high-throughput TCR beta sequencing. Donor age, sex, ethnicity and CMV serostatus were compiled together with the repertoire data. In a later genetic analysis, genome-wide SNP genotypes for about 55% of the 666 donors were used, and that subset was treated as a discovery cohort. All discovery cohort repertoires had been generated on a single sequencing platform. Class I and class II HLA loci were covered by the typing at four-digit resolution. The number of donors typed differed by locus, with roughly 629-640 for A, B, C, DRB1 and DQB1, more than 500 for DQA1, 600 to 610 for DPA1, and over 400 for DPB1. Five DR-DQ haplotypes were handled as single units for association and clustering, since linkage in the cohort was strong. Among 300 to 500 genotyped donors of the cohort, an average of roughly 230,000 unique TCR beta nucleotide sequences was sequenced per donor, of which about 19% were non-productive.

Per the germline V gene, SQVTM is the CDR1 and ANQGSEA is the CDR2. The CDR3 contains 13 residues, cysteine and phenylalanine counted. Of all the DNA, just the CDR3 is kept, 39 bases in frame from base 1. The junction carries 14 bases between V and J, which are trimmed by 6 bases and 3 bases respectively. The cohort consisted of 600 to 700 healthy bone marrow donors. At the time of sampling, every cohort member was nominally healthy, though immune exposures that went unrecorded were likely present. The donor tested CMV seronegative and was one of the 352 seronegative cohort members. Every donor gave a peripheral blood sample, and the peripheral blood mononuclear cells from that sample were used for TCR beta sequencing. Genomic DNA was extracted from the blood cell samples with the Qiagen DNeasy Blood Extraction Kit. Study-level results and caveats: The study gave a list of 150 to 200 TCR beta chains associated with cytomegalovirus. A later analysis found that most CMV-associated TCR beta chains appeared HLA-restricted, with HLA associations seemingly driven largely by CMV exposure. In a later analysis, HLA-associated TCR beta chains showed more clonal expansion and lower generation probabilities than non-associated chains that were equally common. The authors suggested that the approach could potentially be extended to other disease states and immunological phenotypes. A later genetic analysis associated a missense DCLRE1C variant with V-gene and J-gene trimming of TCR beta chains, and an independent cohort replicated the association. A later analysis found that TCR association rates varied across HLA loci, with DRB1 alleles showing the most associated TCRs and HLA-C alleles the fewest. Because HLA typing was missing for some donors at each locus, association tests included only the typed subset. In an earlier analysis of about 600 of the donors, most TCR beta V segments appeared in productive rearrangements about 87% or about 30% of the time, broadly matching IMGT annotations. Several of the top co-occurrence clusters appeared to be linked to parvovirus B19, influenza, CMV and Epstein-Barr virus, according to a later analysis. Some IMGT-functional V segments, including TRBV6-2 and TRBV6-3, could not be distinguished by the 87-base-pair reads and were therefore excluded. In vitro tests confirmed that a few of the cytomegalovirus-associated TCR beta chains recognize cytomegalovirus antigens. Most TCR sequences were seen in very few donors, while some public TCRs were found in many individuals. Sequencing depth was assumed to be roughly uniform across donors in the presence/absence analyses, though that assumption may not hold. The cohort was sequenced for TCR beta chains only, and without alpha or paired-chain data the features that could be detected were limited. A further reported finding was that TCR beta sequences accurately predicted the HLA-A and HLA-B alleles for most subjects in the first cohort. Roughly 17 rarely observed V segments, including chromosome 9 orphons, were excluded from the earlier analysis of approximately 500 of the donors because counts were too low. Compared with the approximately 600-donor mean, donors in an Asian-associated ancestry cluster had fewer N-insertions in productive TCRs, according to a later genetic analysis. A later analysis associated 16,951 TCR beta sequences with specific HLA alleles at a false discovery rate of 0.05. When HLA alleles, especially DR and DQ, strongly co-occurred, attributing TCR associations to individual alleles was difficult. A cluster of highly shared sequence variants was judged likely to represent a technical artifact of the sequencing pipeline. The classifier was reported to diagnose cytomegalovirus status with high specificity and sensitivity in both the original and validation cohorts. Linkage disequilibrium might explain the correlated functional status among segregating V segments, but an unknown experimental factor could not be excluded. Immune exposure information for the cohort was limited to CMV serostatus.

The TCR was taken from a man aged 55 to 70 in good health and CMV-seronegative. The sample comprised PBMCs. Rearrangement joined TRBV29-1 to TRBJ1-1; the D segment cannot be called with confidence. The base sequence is TGCAGCGTCCAAAGGTCGGAGGACACTGAAGCTTTCTTT. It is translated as CSVQRSEDTEAFF.